Below, 32 T cell receptor beta chains from the same sample are listed, as sequenced in a study of CD8+ T cells in alopecia areata. Extracted RNA was reverse transcribed into cDNA, the sequencing template. Sequencing used immunoSEQ multiplex PCR; TCRdb keeps in-frame clones, though not all of them. The sample gives 50,000 to 70,000 clones, 44% of which show up once; roughly half is in the top ten. Sequencing was done on a sample of NKG2D-low CD8+ T cells sorted from blood. The receptors were sampled from a human donor with alopecia areata.

The rearrangement joins TRBV29-1 to TRBJ1-3, with TRBD1 as a possible D gene (6 bases). Trimming cost V 7 bases and J 0 bases, with 16 bases left between them. The V gene's germline CDR1 is SQVTM and CDR2 ANQGSEA. This CDR3 has 15 amino acids. The CDR3 coding sequence is TGCAGCGCCGGGCCGACAGGCCCCTCTGGAAACACCATATATTTT. Translation: CSAGPTGPSGNTIYF.

The gene calls are TRBV5-1 and TRBJ2-1; D is ambiguous. The CDR3 loop spans 14 amino acids. Trimming left V 3 bases short and J 3 bases short, with 10 bases between. Germline CDR1 is SGHRS and CDR2 is YFSETQ. CDR3 protein: CASSSVGSYNEQFF. CDR3 sequence (DNA): TGCGCCAGCAGCTCCGTAGGAAGCTACAATGAGCAGTTCTTC.

This clone was recorded a few times. The V gene is TRBV18, the J gene TRBJ1-6; 10 nucleotides line up with TRBD1. Germline values: CDR1 KGHSH, CDR2 LQKENI. V was clipped by 8 bases and J by 9 bases; unmatched bases: 4. The CDR3 extends over 13 amino acids. This chain's CDR3 is CASEDRGSSPLHF. The CDR3 nucleotides are TGTGCCAGCGAGGACAGGGGGAGTTCACCCCTCCACTTT.

This sequence joins TRBV30 and TRBJ2-1; D uncertain. Germline-derived CDR1 and CDR2 are GTSNPN and SVGIG (reference sequence). This CDR3 has 12 residues. Trimming stripped 1 base from V and 2 bases from J, with 3 bases between. This CDR3 reads CAWSDPYNEQFF. CDR3 DNA sequence: TGTGCCTGGAGTGACCCCTACAATGAGCAGTTCTTC.

This clone showed up just a few times. The rearrangement joins TRBV29-1 to TRBJ2-7; D tentatively reads TRBD1 or TRBD2 (5 bases each). The V and J ends lost 4 bases and 9 bases respectively, with 13 bases between them. Germline-derived CDR1 and CDR2 are SQVTM and ANQGSEA. The CDR3 extends over 11 amino acids. CDR3 in DNA: TGCAGCGTTGGGGACGGGTCGGCGCAGTACTTC. Amino acid sequence: CSVGDGSAQYF.

DNA of the CDR3: TGCAGCGTCCTCCGGCGGGACAGCTCTGGGGCCAACGTCCTGACTTTC. Its protein is CSVLRRDSSGANVLTF. This chain uses TRBV29-1 with TRBJ2-6, with D perhaps matching TRBD1 (7 bases). The CDR3 is 16 residues long. Trimming left V 6 bases short and J 0 bases short, with 15 bases between. Germline V gene lookup returns CDR1 SQVTM and CDR2 ANQGSEA.

V usage is TRBV30 and J usage is TRBJ2-1; TRBD1 or TRBD2 may be the D gene (6 bases each). Trimming pared 5 bases from V and 10 bases from J, leaving 18 bases between. Germline CDR1 and CDR2: GTSNPN and SVGIG (reference sequence). The CDR3 spans 13 residues. CDR3 in amino acids: CAWGGLPTYEQFF. The CDR3, as DNA: TGTGCCTGGGGGGGGCTCCCGACCTACGAGCAGTTCTTC.

A few counts support this clone. The V and J genes are TRBV4-3 and TRBJ2-1; no clear D gene. The CDR3 covers 13 residues. V gave up 5 bases and J gave up 9 bases, with 14 bases separating them. Per the germline V gene, CDR1 is LGHNA and CDR2 is YSLEER. CDR3 DNA sequence: TGCGCCAGCAGCTCCAATAGGGATGGTGAGCAGTTCTTC. Residues: CASSSNRDGEQFF.

The rearrangement joins TRBV4-1 to TRBJ2-3; D may be TRBD2 (6 bases). Deletions cut 5 bases from V and 3 bases from J, with 12 bases between. Germline assignment: CDR1 MGHRA and CDR2 YSYEKL. The CDR3 is 14 residues long. The CDR3 region has the DNA TGCGCCAGCAGCTCTGGCCTAGCGACAGATACGCAGTATTTT. Its protein is CASSSGLATDTQYF.

The CDR3: CASSVIRAGDTQYF. The CDR3 DNA follows: TGTGCCAGCAGCGTAATACGTGCGGGAGATACGCAGTATTTT. The chain couples TRBV9 to TRBJ2-3; tentatively, D is TRBD2 (5 bases). CDR3 length: 14 residues. The V and J ends lost 1 base and 5 bases respectively, with 11 bases between them. Germline values: CDR1 SGDLS, CDR2 YYNGEE. Filled out from reference TRBV9 and TRBJ2-3, the complete variable domain reads DSGVTQTPKHLITATGQRVTLRCSPRSGDLSVYWYQQSLDQGLQFLIQYYNGEERAKGNILERFSAQQFPDLHSELNLSSLELGDSALYFCASSVIRAGDTQYFGPGTRLTVL.

J is TRBJ2-7 and V is TRBV21-1. TRBV21-1 is deemed a pseudogene. The CDR3 extends over 16 amino acids. CDR3: CASSKGGWPPRVKQYF. For the CDR3, the DNA is TGTGCCAGCAGCAAAGGGGGGTGGCCCCCGCGAGTAAAGCAGTACTTC.

V gene TRBV10-3 combines with J gene TRBJ2-3, with 12 bases that match TRBD2. CDR1 ENHRY and CDR2 SYGVKD come from the germline V gene. With 2 bases clipped from V and 9 bases from J, the junction kept 9 bases outside the gene matches. The CDR3 is 16 amino acids. This chain's CDR3 is CAISETSGGPRSTQYF. Written as DNA, the CDR3 is TGTGCCATCAGTGAGACTAGCGGGGGGCCCAGATCCACGCAGTATTTT.

The chain recombines TRBV5-1 with TRBJ2-1; D gene ambiguous. Germline CDR1 is SGHRS and CDR2 is YFSETQ. This CDR3 region has 14 residues. V was cut by 8 bases and J by 0 bases, with 12 bases left in between. The CDR3 coding sequence is TGCGCCAGTCGCCAATGGAGCTCCTACAATGAGCAGTTCTTC. Protein product: CASRQWSSYNEQFF.

This clone appeared a few times. The V gene is TRBV29-1, the J gene TRBJ2-7; the D gene could be TRBD1 or TRBD2 (5 bases each). CDR1 and CDR2 from the germline V gene are SQVTM and ANQGSEA. V gave up 3 bases and J gave up 2 bases, with 14 bases separating them. This CDR3 is 14 amino acids long. This CDR3 is CSVEVGVSPYEQYF. The CDR3, as DNA: TGCAGCGTTGAGGTGGGGGTTTCGCCCTACGAGCAGTACTTC.

The chain links TRBV7-3 to TRBJ2-7, with D uncertain. This CDR3 region has 13 residues. Germline CDR1 and CDR2: SGHTA and FQGTGA. The V end was cut by 4 bases, the J end by 5 bases, with 12 bases between. CDR3 nucleotides: TGTGCCAGCAGCTCTGCCCCCCTTAACGAGCAGTACTTC. Translating gives CASSSAPLNEQYF.

This rearrangement joins TRBV29-1 to TRBJ1-2; D is ambiguous. CDR3 length equals 12 residues. The V and J ends lost 0 bases and 3 bases respectively, with 5 bases between them. CDR1 is SQVTM and CDR2 is ANQGSEA in the germline V gene. CDR3 DNA: TGCAGCGTTGAAGAGCAGTACTATGGCTACACCTTC. Translation gives CSVEEQYYGYTF.

V usage is TRBV30 and J usage is TRBJ2-1; possible D gene TRBD2, 5 bases. The V end was cut by 3 bases, the J end by 6 bases, with 9 bases between. Germline-derived CDR1 and CDR2 are GTSNPN and SVGIG (reference sequence). The CDR3 is 12 amino acids. Here the CDR3 reads CAWRRDSNEQFF. The CDR3 bases are TGTGCCTGGAGACGGGATAGCAATGAGCAGTTCTTC.

The genes are TRBV28 and TRBJ2-5, with unresolved D. CDR1 MDHEN and CDR2 SYDVKM come from the germline V gene. The ends were cut back, 2 bases at V and 1 base at J, with 17 bases in the middle. CDR3 length equals 17 residues. The CDR3 DNA sequence: TGTGCCAGCAGTTTACCCCCCCGGCAGCCTACCCAAGAGACCCAGTACTTC. It translates to CASSLPPRQPTQETQYF.

This chain connects TRBV29-1 to TRBJ2-7, with 7 bases matching TRBD1. The CDR3 is made up of 13 amino acids. CDR1 and CDR2 from the germline V gene are SQVTM and ANQGSEA. V lost 4 bases and J lost 2; bases outside the gene matches: 5. CDR3 sequence (DNA): TGCAGCGTTGGTACAGGGGCGGCCTACGAGCAGTACTTC. Translating it yields CSVGTGAAYEQYF.

This chain links TRBV4-1 with TRBJ1-5, with D unresolved. There are 15 residues in the CDR3. V was pared by 0 bases and J by 4 bases, with 10 bases between. Germline V gene sequence: CDR1 MGHRA, CDR2 YSYEKL. CDR3 region: CASSQDHSWNQPQHF. The CDR3 DNA follows: TGCGCCAGCAGCCAAGATCACAGTTGGAATCAGCCCCAGCATTTT.

The chain joins TRBV29-1 to TRBJ2-7; no definite D call. The V gene lost 4 bases and the J gene lost 2 bases, with 15 bases spanning the gap. In germline, CDR1 is SQVTM, CDR2 ANQGSEA. This CDR3 is 14 amino acids long. CDR3 region: CSVGDGPLPYEQYF. As DNA, the CDR3 is TGCAGCGTTGGTGACGGGCCCCTTCCCTACGAGCAGTACTTC.

V usage is TRBV27 and J usage is TRBJ2-7, with D tentatively TRBD1 (6 bases). The CDR3 has 12 residues. Trimming left V 6 bases short and J 4 bases short, with 10 bases between. Germline V gene lookup returns CDR1 MNHEY and CDR2 SMNVEV (reference sequence). The CDR3 region is CASRTGQYEQYF. The CDR3 region has the DNA TGTGCCAGCAGGACCGGACAGTACGAGCAGTACTTC.

The J gene is TRBJ2-1, the V gene TRBV20-1; D is possibly TRBD1 (5 bases). V lost 2 bases, J lost 9 bases, and 8 bases lay in between. The CDR3 runs 11 residues. Germline V gives CDR1 DFQATT, CDR2 SNEGSKA (reference sequence). The CDR3 sequence: CSARQGAEQFF. Here the CDR3 DNA reads TGCAGTGCTAGACAAGGGGCTGAGCAGTTCTTC.

V is TRBV29-1 and J is TRBJ2-1; 9 nucleotides match TRBD2. Germline values: CDR1 SQVTM, CDR2 ANQGSEA. J gave up 6 bases and V 2 bases, and 2 bases lay outside the gene matches. The CDR3 loop spans 13 amino acids. The CDR3 is CSVETSGPNEQFF. CDR3 in DNA: TGCAGCGTTGAAACTAGCGGGCCCAATGAGCAGTTCTTC.

This clone was counted a few times. J is TRBJ2-1 and V is TRBV4-1, with unresolved D. The CDR3 covers 12 residues. CDR1 and CDR2 from the germline V gene are MGHRA and YSYEKL. V lost 0 bases and J lost 10, with 7 bases in between. The CDR3 loop reads CASSQDRPEQFF. CDR3 nucleotide sequence: TGCGCCAGCAGCCAAGATCGGCCCGAGCAGTTCTTC.

This sequence joins TRBV7-2 and TRBJ2-1, with D possibly TRBD2 on 5 matching bases. The CDR3 sequence is 11 residues long. From germline, CDR1 is SGHTA and CDR2 FQGNSA. V was clipped by 8 bases and J by 8 bases, with 10 bases between them. The CDR3: CASEGAYEQFF. CDR3 nucleotide sequence: TGTGCCAGCGAGGGAGCGTATGAGCAGTTCTTC.

Comments on this clone: This clone may be a read error of a much larger clone one base away. Other nucleotide sequences in the sample specify the same CDR3. The chain recombines TRBV9 with TRBJ2-2; D gene ambiguous. The CDR3 is 13 amino acids. CDR1 and CDR2 from the germline V gene are SGDLS and YYNGEE. Trimming removed 0 bases at V and 4 bases at J, with 4 bases between. The CDR3 DNA is TGTGCCAGCAGCGTAGGCGGCACCGGGGAGCTGTTTTTT. Translated: CASSVGGTGELFF. Full variable domain (outside the CDR3, taken from reference TRBV9 and TRBJ2-2): DSGVTQTPKHLITATGQRVTLRCSPRSGDLSVYWYQQSLDQGLQFLIQYYNGEERAKGNILERFSAQQFPDLHSELNLSSLELGDSALYFCASSVGGTGELFFGEGSRLTVL.

CDR3 coding DNA: TGTGCCAGCAGTTACAGGCAGGGAGGTTCACCCCTCCACTTT. Translated, it gives CASSYRQGGSPLHF. This chain links TRBV6-5 with TRBJ1-6; D is perhaps TRBD1 (5 bases). This CDR3 is built from 14 residues. V was shortened by 2 bases and J by 9 bases, with 11 bases between the two germline ends. The germline V gene has CDR1 MNHEY and CDR2 SVGAGI.

This clone has only a few counts. The V and J genes are TRBV18 and TRBJ2-1; no clear D gene. The CDR3 spans 11 residues. CDR1 and CDR2 from the germline V gene are KGHSH and LQKENI. V dropped 2 bases and J dropped 5 bases, with 1 base sitting between them. This CDR3 reads CASSPNNEQFF. CDR3 DNA: TGTGCCAGCTCACCAAACAATGAGCAGTTCTTC.

The rearrangement joins TRBV2 to TRBJ1-2, with unresolved D. The ends were cut back, 4 bases at V and 0 bases at J, with 6 bases in the middle. This CDR3 contains 13 residues. Germline loops: CDR1 SNHLY, CDR2 FYNNEI. CDR3 bases: TGTGCCAGCAGTGGTCGTCCTAACTATGGCTACACCTTC. This codes for CASSGRPNYGYTF.

This clone has ten or more counts. The rearrangement joins TRBV5-1 to TRBJ1-1, with D hard to call. CDR3 length equals 14 residues. Per the germline V gene, CDR1 is SGHRS and CDR2 is YFSETQ. V was pared by 0 bases and J by 1 base, with 7 bases between. For the CDR3, the DNA is TGCGCCAGCAGCTTGGCTCCAGAGAACACTGAAGCTTTCTTT. Translating it yields CASSLAPENTEAFF.

This clone has just a few counts. This chain joins TRBV29-1 and TRBJ1-1, with D perhaps matching TRBD1 (5 bases). The CDR3 loop spans 12 amino acids. Germline V gene data show CDR1 as SQVTM and CDR2 as ANQGSEA. With 4 bases removed from V and 3 bases from J, the gap between germline ends came to 9 bases. CDR3 DNA sequence: TGCAGCGTTGTCCCGGGGGACACTGAAGCTTTCTTT. Encoded protein: CSVVPGDTEAFF.